Shown below are 21 T cell receptor beta chains from a single sample sequenced in a study of HIV-infected children after antiretroviral therapy interruption. RNA-based 3' RACE libraries used unique molecular identifiers. TCRdb re-derived calls from the 3' RACE reads in MiXCR, one entry per CDR3 protein. This repertoire shows more than 85,000 distinct CDR3 sequences, 6% to 8.5% found once; its top ten account for around 1.1%. Specified treatment: PENTA 11 planned treatment interruption arm or continuous ART arm. The sequences come from CD45RA+ CD4+ T cells from PBMCs, pooled from several time points, collected from a donor given antiretroviral therapy, either interrupted or continuous. The subset is: naive CD4+ CD45RA+ CD45RO- T cells. The receptors originated from a pool of human donors with HIV.

This clonotype was seen more than once but under ten times. V is TRBV12-3 or TRBV12-4 and J is TRBJ1-2; D remains ambiguous. Trimming pared 6 bases from V and 3 bases from J, leaving 11 bases between. The CDR3 loop spans 13 amino acids. CDR3 region: CASRERTDYGYTF. The CDR3 DNA follows: TGTGCCAGCAGGGAGCGGACCGACTATGGCTACACCTTC.

This clonotype was found many times. This chain joins TRBV2 and TRBJ1-3, with TRBD1 as a possible D gene (6 bases). In germline, CDR1 is SNHLY, CDR2 FYNNEI. The CDR3 is 16 residues long. Trimming pared 7 bases from V and 0 bases from J, leaving 16 bases between. Here the CDR3 DNA reads TGTGCCAGCATCCCAGGCAGGGGATACTCTGGAAACACCATATATTTT. It is translated as CASIPGRGYSGNTIYF. Full variable domain (missing parts from reference TRBV2 and TRBJ1-3): EPEVTQTPSHQVTQMGQEVILRCVPISNHLYFYWYRQILGQKVEFLVSFYNNEISEKSEIFDDQFSVERPDGSNFTLKIRSTKLEDSAMYFCASIPGRGYSGNTIYFGEGSWLTVV.

This clonotype was observed many times. The J gene is TRBJ2-3, the V gene TRBV4-1, with 13 bases aligning to TRBD2. After removal of 3 bases from V and 2 bases from J, the junction contained 5 bases not matched to a gene. Per the germline V gene, CDR1 is MGHRA and CDR2 is YSYEKL. This CDR3 contains 17 residues. The CDR3 DNA follows: TGCGCCAGCAGCCAGGGACTAGCGGGGAGATCCACAGATACGCAGTATTTT. This translates into CASSQGLAGRSTDTQYF.

This clonotype has ten or more counts. This chain links TRBV5-4 with TRBJ2-3; D remains unclear. CDR3 length: 13 amino acids. Looked up from germline, CDR1 is SGHNT and CDR2 is YYREEE (reference sequence). V was clipped by 5 bases and J by 5 bases, with 12 bases between them. This CDR3 is CASSQLPQDTQYF. CDR3 nucleotide sequence: TGTGCCAGCAGTCAACTACCTCAAGATACGCAGTATTTT.

Many counts were recorded for this clonotype. This sequence joins TRBV24-1 and TRBJ2-3; D is perhaps TRBD1 (5 bases). Germline lookup yields CDR1 KGHDR and CDR2 SFDVKD. The CDR3 contains 17 residues. Deletions cut 1 base from V and 2 bases from J, with 15 bases between. The CDR3 DNA reads TGTGCCACCAGTGATTTTGGCAGGGCAGGCAACACAGATACGCAGTATTTT. This encodes CATSDFGRAGNTDTQYF.

Ten or more counts support this clonotype. The chain carries TRBV13 and TRBJ2-1; the match to TRBD1 covers 7 bases. The germline gives CDR1 PRHDT, CDR2 FYEKMQ (reference sequence). The length of the CDR3 is 16 residues. V trimming: 4 bases; J trimming: 1 base; junction bases outside the gene matches: 7. The CDR3: CASSYLGGASYNEQFF. As DNA, the CDR3 is TGTGCCAGCAGCTACTTAGGGGGCGCGTCCTACAATGAGCAGTTCTTC.

In this sample, this clonotype turned up many times. This chain uses TRBV6-6 with TRBJ2-5, with 12 bases fitting TRBD1. The V segment lost 4 bases and the J segment 4 bases; nucleotides outside the gene matches: 7. Germline-derived CDR1 and CDR2 are MNHNY and SVGAGI (reference sequence). There are 16 residues in the CDR3. The chain's CDR3 is CASSFPGQGASETQYF. Written as DNA, the CDR3 is TGTGCCAGCAGTTTTCCGGGACAGGGGGCTTCAGAGACCCAGTACTTC.

The table lists this clonotype with a few counts. The chain combines TRBV12-3 or TRBV12-4 with TRBJ1-1; D remains unclear. Trimming cost V 6 bases and J 4 bases, with 12 bases left between them. This CDR3 is 13 amino acids long. CDR3 loop: CASSHSSSTEAFF. The CDR3 coding sequence is TGTGCCAGCAGCCATTCATCGAGCACTGAAGCTTTCTTT.

This clonotype was counted many times. V gene TRBV7-9 combines with J gene TRBJ1-1, with TRBD1 matching 9 bases. Germline V gene data show CDR1 as SEHNR and CDR2 as FQNEAQ (reference sequence). The V gene end was trimmed by 5 bases and the J gene end by 6 bases; junction bases not matched to a gene: 4. The CDR3 length is 13 residues. In DNA form, the CDR3 reads TGTGCCAGCAGCAGACAGGGGGACGCTGAAGCTTTCTTT. It codes for CASSRQGDAEAFF.

This clonotype has ten or more counts. CDR3 loop: CASTGRNYEQYF. In DNA, the CDR3 is TGCGCCAGCACGGGCAGAAACTACGAGCAGTACTTC. The chain employs TRBV5-1 and TRBJ2-7; D is unclear. The CDR3 runs 12 residues. V was shortened by 6 bases and J by 3 bases, with 10 bases between the two germline ends. Germline assignment: CDR1 SGHRS and CDR2 YFSETQ. Looking up the rest from reference TRBV5-1 and TRBJ2-7 gives the full variable domain: KAGVTQTPRYLIKTRGQQVTLSCSPISGHRSVSWYQQTPGQGLQFLFEYFSETQRNKGNFPGRFSGRQFSNSRSEMNVSTLELGDSALYLCASTGRNYEQYFGPGTRLTVT.

This clonotype came up many times. The V call is TRBV3-1, the J call TRBJ2-7, with D possibly TRBD2 on 6 matching bases. CDR3 length: 15 residues. CDR1 is LGHDT, CDR2 YNNKEL, per germline (reference sequence). V lost 1 base, J lost 7 bases, and 17 bases lay in between. CDR3 sequence: CASSQGVAESGEQYF. The CDR3 DNA is TGTGCCAGCAGCCAAGGGGTAGCGGAGTCGGGGGAGCAGTACTTC.

This clonotype was counted at least ten times. The chain employs TRBV27 and TRBJ2-1, with D perhaps matching TRBD2 (5 bases). The germline V and J ends were trimmed by 2 bases and 8 bases, with 10 bases remaining between them. Germline V gene data show CDR1 as MNHEY and CDR2 as SMNVEV (reference sequence). The length of the CDR3 is 13 residues. The CDR3 loop reads CASSLGSVHEQFF. CDR3 nucleotide sequence: TGTGCCAGCAGTTTAGGTAGCGTACATGAGCAGTTCTTC.

This clonotype has at least ten counts. The chain joins TRBV3-1 to TRBJ1-1, with TRBD1 matching over 11 bases. CDR1 and CDR2 (germline): LGHDT, YNNKEL (reference sequence). V gave up 5 bases and J gave up 1 base; unmatched junction bases: 3. The length of the CDR3 is 15 residues. CDR3 region: CASSGQGAANTEAFF. DNA of the CDR3: TGTGCCAGCAGCGGACAGGGGGCAGCGAACACTGAAGCTTTCTTT.

This clonotype occurred many times. The V call is TRBV20-1, the J call TRBJ2-1; 11 bases line up with TRBD2. J was trimmed by 9 bases and V by 7 bases; bases with no gene match: 8. Per germline, CDR1 DFQATT and CDR2 SNEGSKA (reference sequence). The CDR3 runs 13 residues. CDR3 region: CSGVAGGPSEQFF. CDR3 DNA sequence: TGCAGTGGGGTAGCGGGAGGGCCAAGTGAGCAGTTCTTC.

This clonotype occurred many times. The CDR3 reads CASTSLPGQGVYEQYF. As DNA, the CDR3 is TGTGCCAGCACCTCCCTTCCGGGACAGGGGGTCTACGAGCAGTACTTC. The chain combines TRBV7-9 with TRBJ2-7, with TRBD1 identical over 11 bases. The V gene end was trimmed by 7 bases and the J gene end by 3 bases; junction bases not matched to a gene: 11. The germline V gene has CDR1 SEHNR and CDR2 FQNEAQ (reference sequence). CDR3 length: 16 residues.

This clonotype was counted many times. The rearrangement links TRBV4-1 to TRBJ1-1, with 9 bases aligning to TRBD1. Unmatched junction bases numbered 4, after V lost 2 bases and J lost 0 bases. The CDR3 length is 16 residues. Germline lookup yields CDR1 MGHRA and CDR2 YSYEKL. The CDR3 coding sequence is TGCGCCAGCAGCCAAACAGGGGGCAAATTGAACACTGAAGCTTTCTTT. Its translation: CASSQTGGKLNTEAFF.

This clonotype was observed many times. CDR3 bases: TGTGCCAGCAGCGTAGCCCCCGAGAACACTGAAGCTTTCTTT. Its translation is CASSVAPENTEAFF. V usage is TRBV9 and J usage is TRBJ1-1; no firm D call. From germline, CDR1 is SGDLS and CDR2 YYNGEE. The CDR3 consists of 14 residues. Trimming pared 0 bases from V and 1 base from J, leaving 7 bases between.

This clonotype was observed at least ten times. This CDR3 is CASSGQGGAEELFF. The CDR3 DNA reads TGTGCCAGCAGCGGACAGGGGGGGGCGGAGGAGCTGTTTTTT. The V and J genes are TRBV6-1 and TRBJ2-2; 10 bases map to TRBD1. The CDR3 spans 14 residues. CDR1 MNHNS and CDR2 SASEGT come from the germline V gene. V shed 6 bases, J shed 10 bases, and the junction held 8 bases outside the gene matches.

This clonotype came up many times. This chain connects TRBV5-1 to TRBJ2-2; TRBD1 matches 7 bases. The V and J ends lost 5 bases and 5 bases, in that order; junction bases with no gene match: 15. CDR1 is SGHRS, CDR2 YFSETQ, per germline. The CDR3 totals 17 residues. The CDR3 DNA follows: TGCGCCAGCAGTCGGCCGAGACGTGACAGGGAAACCGGGGAGCTGTTTTTT. Translated: CASSRPRRDRETGELFF.

This clonotype was seen a handful of times. The J gene is TRBJ1-2, the V gene TRBV5-1; 8 positions agree with TRBD1. This CDR3 region has 14 residues. CDR1 is SGHRS, CDR2 YFSETQ, per germline. The V and J ends lost 3 bases and 7 bases, in that order; junction bases with no gene match: 8. CDR3 sequence (DNA): TGCGCCAGCAGCTCGGACAGGGTTTCATTTGGCTACACCTTC. As protein: CASSSDRVSFGYTF.

This clonotype was observed at least ten times. The chain carries TRBV4-2 and TRBJ2-1; D is uncertain. CDR1 LGHNA and CDR2 YNFKEQ come from the germline V gene. The CDR3 sequence is 13 residues long. Trimming shortened V by 0 bases and J by 4 bases, and 4 bases separated the two germline ends. The CDR3 here is CASSQEGYNEQFF. The CDR3 DNA sequence: TGTGCCAGCAGCCAAGAAGGGTACAATGAGCAGTTCTTC.